The 22 T cell receptor beta chains below come from one sample, sequenced in a study of cytomegalovirus exposure and HLA in healthy donors. The PCR used 60 Vbeta and 13 Jbeta primers. Method: immunoSEQ multiplex PCR; TCRdb's copy keeps in-frame clones and lacks some. The sample records fewer than 200,000 clones, approximately 82% being singletons. What was sequenced was PBMCs. All receptors come from a male donor in good health and CMV-seronegative.

The chain is built from TRBV7-9 and TRBJ1-1; tentative D call: TRBD1 (5 bases). Germline V gene data show CDR1 as SEHNR and CDR2 as FQNEAQ (reference sequence). V was shortened by 4 bases and J by 4 bases, with 19 bases between the two germline ends. The CDR3 spans 16 residues. CDR3 loop: CASSSSDPTVATEAFF. Written as DNA, the CDR3 is TGTGCCAGCAGCTCTTCGGATCCGACAGTTGCCACTGAAGCTTTCTTT.

The chain is built from TRBV6-5 and TRBJ2-5; 8 bases match TRBD1. V shed 6 bases, J shed 1 base, and the junction held 4 bases outside the gene matches. The CDR3 runs to 14 residues. In germline, CDR1 is MNHEY, CDR2 SVGAGI. The CDR3 sequence: CASSLQGAQETQYF. For the CDR3, the DNA is TGTGCCAGCAGCCTCCAGGGGGCCCAAGAGACCCAGTACTTC.

The V call is TRBV19, the J call TRBJ2-1; 7 bases match TRBD1. The CDR3 covers 12 residues. Germline V gene data show CDR1 as LNHDA and CDR2 as SQIVND (reference sequence). Trimming removed 6 bases from V and 7 bases from J; junction bases left unmatched: 3. CDR3 amino acids: CASRSQGNEQFF. The DNA of the CDR3 is TGTGCCAGTAGGTCACAGGGGAATGAGCAGTTCTTC.

This chain uses TRBV5-1 with TRBJ2-7, with 8 positions matching TRBD2. This CDR3 spans 14 amino acids. V trimming: 4 bases; J trimming: 3 bases; junction bases outside the gene matches: 6. The germline V gene has CDR1 SGHRS and CDR2 YFSETQ. The CDR3: CASSARGGSYEQYF. CDR3 coding DNA: TGCGCCAGCAGCGCCCGCGGGGGGAGCTACGAGCAGTACTTC.

The J gene is TRBJ1-2, the V gene TRBV9; TRBD1 aligns across 7 bases. In germline, CDR1 is SGDLS, CDR2 YYNGEE. With V trimmed by 0 bases and J by 7 bases, 6 bases remained unmatched. CDR3 length: 14 residues. CDR3 in amino acids: CASSVVSQGGGYTF. CDR3 coding DNA: TGTGCCAGCAGCGTAGTTTCCCAGGGGGGTGGCTACACCTTC. Complete variable domain (other parts from reference TRBV9 and TRBJ1-2): DSGVTQTPKHLITATGQRVTLRCSPRSGDLSVYWYQQSLDQGLQFLIQYYNGEERAKGNILERFSAQQFPDLHSELNLSSLELGDSALYFCASSVVSQGGGYTFGSGTRLTVV.

The chain carries TRBV27 and TRBJ1-1; TRBD1 matches 8 bases. V gave up 6 bases and J gave up 5 bases; unmatched junction bases: 11. Germline-derived CDR1 and CDR2 are MNHEY and SMNVEV (reference sequence). The CDR3 has 15 amino acids. Written as DNA, the CDR3 is TGTGCCAGCAGCCTGGCCCAGGGGGCAAGTACTGAAGCTTTCTTT. It codes for CASSLAQGASTEAFF.

This chain joins TRBV6-5 and TRBJ2-5, with 7 bases that match TRBD1. Germline-derived CDR1 and CDR2 are MNHEY and SVGAGI. Trimming at V came to 4 bases and at J to 5 bases, leaving 10 bases not matched to a gene. The CDR3 runs 15 residues. Here the CDR3 DNA reads TGTGCCAGCAGTTTCGGTCAGGGGGTTGGGGAGACCCAGTACTTC. Its protein product is CASSFGQGVGETQYF.

The rearrangement joins TRBV19 to TRBJ1-5; possible D gene TRBD1, 6 bases. Germline V lookup: CDR1 LNHDA, CDR2 SQIVND (reference sequence). V was clipped by 3 bases and J by 6 bases, with 18 bases between them. The CDR3 totals 16 residues. CDR3: CASSIDIHRVGQPQHF. The CDR3 DNA sequence: TGTGCCAGTAGTATCGATATACACAGGGTGGGTCAGCCCCAGCATTTT.

The V call is TRBV13, the J call TRBJ1-2; maybe TRBD1 (6 bases). Trimming removed 0 bases at V and 8 bases at J, with 10 bases between. Germline CDR1 PRHDT, CDR2 FYEKMQ (reference sequence). The CDR3 totals 13 residues. CDR3 DNA: TGTGCCAGCAGCTTAGGTACAGGGTCGGGCTACACCTTC. This encodes CASSLGTGSGYTF.

This clone occurred once. V and J are TRBV19 and TRBJ1-5, with D perhaps matching TRBD1 (5 bases). The CDR3 runs 16 residues. CDR1 is LNHDA, CDR2 SQIVND, per germline (reference sequence). V lost 1 base and J lost 4, with 14 bases in between. The DNA for the CDR3 is TGTGCCAGTAGTATAGCGCTTGGGGCAGGGAATCAGCCCCAGCATTTT. The encoded protein is CASSIALGAGNQPQHF. The full variable domain, completed using reference TRBV19 and TRBJ1-5, is DGGITQSPKYLFRKEGQNVTLSCEQNLNHDAMYWYRQDPGQGLRLIYYSQIVNDFQKGDIAEGYSVSREKKESFPLTVTSAQKNPTAFYLCASSIALGAGNQPQHFGDGTRLSIL.

This sequence joins TRBV30 and TRBJ2-3, with TRBD1 identical over 8 bases. The germline gives CDR1 GTSNPN, CDR2 SVGIG (reference sequence). After removal of 4 bases from V and 3 bases from J, the junction contained 9 bases not matched to a gene. The CDR3 spans 15 residues. CDR3 amino acids: CAWNPDRVSTDTQYF. The CDR3, as DNA: TGTGCCTGGAATCCGGACAGGGTATCGACAGATACGCAGTATTTT. Based on the CDR3 plus reference TRBV30 and TRBJ2-3, the full variable domain is SQTIHQWPATLVQPVGSPLSLECTVEGTSNPNLYWYRQAAGRGLQLLFYSVGIGQISSEVPQNLSASRPQDRQFILSSKKLLLSDSGFYLCAWNPDRVSTDTQYFGPGTRLTVL.

The rearrangement uses TRBV5-1 and TRBJ2-7; D unresolved. Between the trimmed V and J ends, which lost 4 bases and 1 base, there was a span of 6 bases. The CDR3 runs 12 residues. Germline CDR1 SGHRS, CDR2 YFSETQ. The CDR3 DNA reads as TGCGCCAGCAGCGTAACTTCCTACGAGCAGTACTTC. It specifies CASSVTSYEQYF.

The gene calls are TRBV2 and TRBJ2-2, with 8 bases aligning to TRBD1. This CDR3 has 14 residues. V lost 7 bases to trimming and J lost 1 base; unmatched junction nucleotides: 2. Germline V gene sequence: CDR1 SNHLY, CDR2 FYNNEI. The CDR3 sequence: CASTGTGNTGELFF. The CDR3 nucleotides read TGTGCCAGCACGGGGACAGGGAACACCGGGGAGCTGTTTTTT.

The rearrangement uses TRBV5-6 and TRBJ2-3, with TRBD2 identical over 15 bases. Losses at the gene ends were 4 bases for V and 5 bases for J; bases not matched to a gene: 14. Germline CDR1 is SGHDT and CDR2 is YYEEEE. CDR3 length: 19 amino acids. Here the CDR3 reads CASSGYYGLAGGLRDTQYF. In DNA form, the CDR3 reads TGTGCCAGCAGCGGATACTACGGACTAGCGGGGGGGCTTAGAGATACGCAGTATTTT.

J is TRBJ1-1 and V is TRBV6-4; possible D gene TRBD1, 5 bases. This CDR3 is 16 amino acids long. Germline V gives CDR1 MRHNA, CDR2 SNTAGT. Trimming shortened V by 6 bases and J by 0 bases, and 17 bases separated the two germline ends. In DNA form, the CDR3 reads TGTGCCAGCAGAAAGGCGGGGACGTCCTTGAACACTGAAGCTTTCTTT. Translated, it gives CASRKAGTSLNTEAFF.

This clone appeared a few times. The genes are TRBV27 and TRBJ1-1; possible D gene TRBD1, 6 bases. CDR1 is MNHEY, CDR2 SMNVEV, per germline (reference sequence). The V gene lost 2 bases and the J gene lost 5 bases, with 12 bases spanning the gap. The CDR3 has 14 amino acids. The CDR3 region is CASSLRGAETEAFF. CDR3 nucleotides: TGTGCCAGCAGTTTACGGGGGGCAGAAACTGAAGCTTTCTTT.

The sample holds one count of this clone. V is TRBV28 and J is TRBJ1-2; D uncertain. CDR3 size: 14 residues. CDR1 MDHEN and CDR2 SYDVKM come from the germline V gene. V lost 3 bases to trimming and J lost 4 bases, with 12 bases between them. The CDR3 coding sequence is TGTGCCAGCAGTTTCAGCGGCAGGAGCTATGGCTACACCTTC. Amino acid sequence: CASSFSGRSYGYTF.

The chain carries TRBV7-6 and TRBJ2-1, with D possibly being TRBD1 (6 bases). Germline assignment: CDR1 SGHVS and CDR2 FNYEAQ. The CDR3 length is 12 residues. The germline V and J ends were trimmed by 6 bases and 8 bases, with 11 bases remaining between them. The CDR3 sequence is CASSRGRDEQFF. The CDR3 nucleotides read TGTGCCAGCAGTAGGGGGAGAGATGAGCAGTTCTTC.

This clone was observed a handful of times. This chain joins TRBV18 and TRBJ2-5; D possibly corresponds to TRBD1 (5 bases). The CDR3 covers 14 residues. Trimming took off 0 bases at V and 1 base at J, with 6 bases between the two ends. Germline V CDR1 and CDR2: KGHSH, LQKENI. CDR3 DNA: TGTGCCAGCTCACCACCAGGGGCCCAAGAGACCCAGTACTTC. It encodes CASSPPGAQETQYF. Full variable domain (rest looked up from reference TRBV18 and TRBJ2-5): NAGVMQNPRHLVRRRGQEARLRCSPMKGHSHVYWYRQLPEEGLKFMVYLQKENIIDESGMPKERFSAEFPKEGPSILRIQQVVRGDSAAYFCASSPPGAQETQYFGPGTRLLVL.

This chain links TRBV6-5 with TRBJ2-3; D ambiguous. CDR3 length: 12 amino acids. CDR1 and CDR2 (germline): MNHEY, SVGAGI. The V and J ends lost 0 bases and 5 bases respectively, with 3 bases between them. CDR3 nucleotide sequence: TGTGCCAGCAGTTACTCGCGAGATACGCAGTATTTT. The encoded protein is CASSYSRDTQYF.

The V call is TRBV11-3, the J call TRBJ2-7; 8 bases align to TRBD1. Germline V lookup: CDR1 SGHNT, CDR2 YENEEA. V lost 4 bases, J lost 6 bases, and 11 bases stayed unmatched. The CDR3 is made up of 15 amino acids. This chain's CDR3 is CASSSRTGPLVEQYF. For the CDR3, the DNA is TGTGCCAGCAGCTCCCGGACAGGGCCCCTTGTCGAGCAGTACTTC.

The chain has TRBV11-2 and TRBJ1-1, with TRBD1 as a possible D gene (5 bases). Trimming took off 5 bases at V and 10 bases at J, with 17 bases between the two ends. Germline V gene lookup returns CDR1 SGHAT and CDR2 FQNNGV. This CDR3 spans 13 amino acids. The CDR3 nucleotides are TGTGCCAGCAGCCGGAACAGGAATAACGGAGCTTTCTTT. As protein: CASSRNRNNGAFF.